These T cell receptor beta chains were read from a single sample in a study of cytomegalovirus exposure and HLA in healthy donors. The assay was immunoSEQ multiplex PCR, and TCRdb's table has in-frame clones only and misses some. This sample yields roughly 180,000 clones, of which around 80% are seen a single time; 6% to 7.5% belongs to the top ten. The sample comprised PBMCs. The source of these receptors is a man aged 25-45 years in good health and CMV-seropositive. Both conserved end residues are part of each CDR3. D genes are given only for firm matches. Size tells how often a clone was seen (once, few, many) or the class of an expanded clone, and some rows leave it out.

NA	NA	TRBV5-4	TRBJ2-5	TGTGCCAGCAGCCGGGGAGGAGGGTCGGCCCAAGAGACCCAGTACTTC	CASSRGGGSAQETQYF
TRBD2	few	TRBV5-4	TRBJ2-1	TGTGCCAGCAGCGCACGGACTAGCGGAGACTACAATGAGCAGTTCTTC	CASSARTSGDYNEQFF
NA	NA	TRBV29-1	TRBJ1-1	TGCAGCTCCCGGGGTATCTTGGACCTGGACAGAACGAACACTGAAGCTTTCTTT	CSSRGILDLDRTNTEAFF
NA	NA	TRBV9	TRBJ2-1	TGTGCCAGCAGCGTCGGCGGGGAGTACAATGAGCAGTTCTTC	CASSVGGEYNEQFF
NA	NA	TRBV11-2	TRBJ1-2	TGTGCCAGCAGCTTAACTTCAGGGGAGAGAACCTATGGCTACACCTTC	CASSLTSGERTYGYTF
TRBD2	NA	TRBV11-2	TRBJ2-1	TGTGCCAGCAGCTTAGTCGTTGGGGGGGAGACCTACAATGAGCAGTTCTTC	CASSLVVGGETYNEQFF
NA	NA	TRBV11-2	TRBJ2-3	TGTGCCAGCAGCTTAGCGGGACTTCGAACCACAGATACGCAGTATTTT	CASSLAGLRTTDTQYF
TRBD1	once	TRBV30	TRBJ1-5	TGTGCCTGGGCCTCCGGGACAGGGTTTCAGCCCCAGCATTTT	CAWASGTGFQPQHF
NA	NA	TRBV27	TRBJ1-5	TGTGCCAGCAGTTTTACAGGGTATAGCAATCAGCCCCAGCATTTT	CASSFTGYSNQPQHF
TRBD2	NA	TRBV2	TRBJ2-4	TGTGCCAGCAGTGAACCCCGGCTAGCGGGAGAAGGGGAAAACATTCAGTACTTC	CASSEPRLAGEGENIQYF
NA	NA	TRBV9	TRBJ2-1	TGTGCCAGCAGCGTAGGAAGTCGCGGAGTAGCGGCCTACAATGAGCAGTTCTTC	CASSVGSRGVAAYNEQFF
TRBD2	NA	TRBV9	TRBJ2-5	TGTGCCAGCAGCGTAGCTCCGGGTCGGGGGGAGTGGGAGACCCAGTACTTC	CASSVAPGRGEWETQYF
TRBD1	NA	TRBV6-4	TRBJ1-1	TGTGCTTTACAGGGGGCTGAAACTGAAGCTTTCTTT	CALQGAETEAFF
TRBD2	NA	TRBV9	TRBJ2-7	TGTGCCAGCGGGACTAGCGGGACCACCTACGAGCAGTACTTC	CASGTSGTTYEQYF
NA	NA	TRBV14	TRBJ2-1	TGTGCCAGCAGCTCAGGGTCCTACAATGAGCAGTTCTTC	CASSSGSYNEQFF
NA	once	TRBV11-2	TRBJ2-1	TGTGCCAGCAGCTTGGGGGTCCAAATCAGGGGATACGAGCAGTTCTTC	CASSLGVQIRGYEQFF
NA	once	TRBV10-3	TRBJ2-3	TGTGCCATCAGGTGCGCGCGGAGACTCACAGATACGCAGTATTTT	CAIRCARRLTDTQYF
NA	NA	TRBV21-1	TRBJ1-2	TGTGCCAGCAGCAACGCGGGGGGCGAGGACTATGGCTACACCTTC	CASSNAGGEDYGYTF
TRBD2	NA	TRBV7-8	TRBJ2-1	TGTGCCAGCAGCTTAAAGCCTAGCGGGACCTACAATGAGCAGTTCTTC	CASSLKPSGTYNEQFF
TRBD2	once	TRBV7-2	TRBJ2-1	TGTGCCAGCAGCTTATTGCTAGCGGGAGATTACAATGAGCAGTTCTTC	CASSLLLAGDYNEQFF
TRBD1	NA	TRBV6-6	TRBJ1-4	TGTGCCAGCGGGAGACAGGGCCCTAATGAAAAACTGTTTTTT	CASGRQGPNEKLFF
TRBD2	NA	TRBV4-1	TRBJ2-7	TGCGCCAGCAGCCTTAGCGGGGGGAGCTCCTACGAGCAGTACTTC	CASSLSGGSSYEQYF
NA	once	TRBV5-6	TRBJ2-7	TGTGCCAGCAGCGTCCTGACAGGGAGGACCTACGAGCAGTACTTC	CASSVLTGRTYEQYF
TRBD2	NA	TRBV11-3	TRBJ2-5	TGTGCCAGCAGCCAGACTAGCGGGGCACCCGAGACCCAGTACTTC	CASSQTSGAPETQYF
NA	once	TRBV6-5	TRBJ1-1	TGTGCCAGCAGTTACTCCGGGGACTTGAACACTGAAGCTTTCTTT	CASSYSGDLNTEAFF
NA	NA	TRBV6-5	TRBJ1-3	TGTGCCAGCAGTTACTCGAGGACGGGGGGCACCATATATTTT	CASSYSRTGGTIYF
TRBD1	NA	TRBV7-3	TRBJ2-2	TGTGCCAGCAGCGCCTCCCCGGGACAGGGGGCTATCGGGGAGCTGTTTTTT	CASSASPGQGAIGELFF
TRBD1	NA	TRBV7-3	TRBJ2-3	TGTGCCAGCAGCGCAGGGGGTCGCACAGATACGCAGTATTTT	CASSAGGRTDTQYF
TRBD2	NA	TRBV7-8	TRBJ2-5	TGTGCCAGCAGCTTAGTTAGACTAGCGGGAGTTAAAGAGACCCAGTACTTC	CASSLVRLAGVKETQYF
NA	NA	TRBV4-1	TRBJ1-2	TGCGCCAGCAGCCAAGGCGTAGACTATGGCTACACCTTC	CASSQGVDYGYTF
NA	NA	TRBV5-1	TRBJ2-1	TGCGCCAGCAGCTTTTTACGGTACTACAATGAGCAGTTCTTC	CASSFLRYYNEQFF
NA	NA	TRBV19	TRBJ1-1	TGTGCCAGTAGTATGTCAGTGAACACTGAAGCTTTCTTT	CASSMSVNTEAFF
NA	NA	TRBV5-5	TRBJ2-3	TGTGCCAGCAGCTTGAGGGGTTGGGGCACAGATACGCAGTATTTT	CASSLRGWGTDTQYF
TRBD1	NA	TRBV6-1	TRBJ2-5	TGTGCCAGCAGTCCAGCACAGGGGCCGTCGGAGCAGTACTTC	CASSPAQGPSEQYF
NA	NA	TRBV27	TRBJ2-5	TGTGCCAGCAGCCCCCGACTAGTTCGCGGTAGGAAGACCCAGTACTTC	CASSPRLVRGRKTQYF
NA	NA	TRBV19	TRBJ1-1	TGTGCCAGTAGCCAACAGGGCCTCACTGAAGCTTTCTTT	CASSQQGLTEAFF
TRBD1	NA	TRBV7-9	TRBJ2-2	TGTGCCAGCAGCTCAAGGGGGCTGACCGGGGAGCTGTTTTTT	CASSSRGLTGELFF
TRBD2	NA	TRBV7-9	TRBJ2-1	TGTGCCAGCCGACCAGGGGTTAGCGGGAGAGGGGCCGGCAATGAGCAGTTCTTC	CASRPGVSGRGAGNEQFF
NA	NA	TRBV4-1	TRBJ2-1	TGCGCCAGCAGCCAAGTTTCGGCTAGCGCCCCTTACAATGAGCAGTTCTTC	CASSQVSASAPYNEQFF
NA	NA	TRBV7-2	TRBJ2-2	TGTGCCAGCAGCTTACTTACTCAGGGTGTCGGGGAGCTGTTTTTT	CASSLLTQGVGELFF
TRBD2	NA	TRBV6-1	TRBJ2-1	TGTGCCAGCAGTGATCGAGCGGGGGGGCCCGATGAGCAGTTCTTC	CASSDRAGGPDEQFF
NA	NA	TRBV11-3	TRBJ1-6	TGTGCCAGCAGCTTAGGGGGCGCCTCACCCCTCCACTTT	CASSLGGASPLHF
NA	NA	TRBV4-3	TRBJ2-7	TGCGCCAGCAGCCAATTCCGGGGGGCAGGTTACGAGCAGTACTTC	CASSQFRGAGYEQYF
TRBD1	NA	TRBV19	TRBJ2-4	TGTGCCAGTAGTCGCCAGGGACAGGGGGTGAACGCAGCCAAAAACATTCAGTACTTC	CASSRQGQGVNAAKNIQYF
NA	NA	TRBV5-4	TRBJ1-2	TGTGCCAGCAGCTCTACAGGGTGGGGCTACACCTTC	CASSSTGWGYTF
TRBD1	NA	TRBV11-3	TRBJ1-2	TGTGCCAGCAGCTTACCCCGGACAGGGGGAAGTTATGGCTACACCTTC	CASSLPRTGGSYGYTF
TRBD2	few	TRBV6-1	TRBJ2-1	TGTGCCATAGGTCCCGGGACTAGCGGGAGCGATGAGCAGTTCTTC	CAIGPGTSGSDEQFF
NA	few	TRBV14	TRBJ2-2	TGTGCCAGCAGCCAAGAATTAGCGGAAATCGCGAACACCGGGGAGCTGTTTTTT	CASSQELAEIANTGELFF
TRBD2	NA	TRBV7-3	TRBJ2-1	TGTGCCAGCAGCTTAGGGCTAGCGGGAGGGTCGGGTGAGCAGTTCTTC	CASSLGLAGGSGEQFF
TRBD1	NA	TRBV10-1	TRBJ2-2	TGCGCCAGCAGTGAGGGGAAGGGGGCGCCCACCGGGGAGCTGTTTTTT	CASSEGKGAPTGELFF
NA	NA	TRBV9	TRBJ1-2	TGTGCCAGCAGCGTAGAAGGGGGTGACGTCTATGGCTACACCTTC	CASSVEGGDVYGYTF
TRBD1	NA	TRBV27	TRBJ2-5	TGTGCCAGCAGTCGTCGAGGGGGCGGGGAGACCCAGTACTTC	CASSRRGGGETQYF
TRBD2	NA	TRBV7-2	TRBJ2-7	TGTGCCAGCAGCTTAGTAGGTCTAGCGGGAGTCGCGGCCTACGAGCAGTACTTC	CASSLVGLAGVAAYEQYF
NA	NA	TRBV6-1	TRBJ2-6	TGTGCCAGCAGTGAAGCATGGCAGGGGCACGGGGCCAACGTCCTGACTTTC	CASSEAWQGHGANVLTF
TRBD2	NA	TRBV27	TRBJ2-1	TGTGCCAGCAGTCTTAGCGGGAGGGTGAATGAGCAGTTCTTC	CASSLSGRVNEQFF